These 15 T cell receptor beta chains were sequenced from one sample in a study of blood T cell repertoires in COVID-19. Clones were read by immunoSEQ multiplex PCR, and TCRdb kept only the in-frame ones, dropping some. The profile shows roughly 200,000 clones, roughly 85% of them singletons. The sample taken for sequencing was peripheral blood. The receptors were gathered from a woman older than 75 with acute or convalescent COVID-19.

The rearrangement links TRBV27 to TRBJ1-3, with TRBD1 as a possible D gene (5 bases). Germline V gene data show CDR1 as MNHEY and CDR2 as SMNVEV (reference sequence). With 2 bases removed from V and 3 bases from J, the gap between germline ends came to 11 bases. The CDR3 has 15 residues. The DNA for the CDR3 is TGTGCCAGCAGTTTAACTGGGGGGAGTGGAAACACCATATATTTT. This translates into CASSLTGGSGNTIYF.

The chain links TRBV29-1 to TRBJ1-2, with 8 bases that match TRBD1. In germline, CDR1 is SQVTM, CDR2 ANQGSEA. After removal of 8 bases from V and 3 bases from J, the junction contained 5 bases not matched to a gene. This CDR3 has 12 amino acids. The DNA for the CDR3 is TGCAGCTCCCAGACAGGGGACTATGGCTACACCTTC. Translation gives CSSQTGDYGYTF.

CDR3 DNA sequence: TGTGCCAGCAGCCTACCGGAGTCTAGCGGGAGAAATGAGCAGTTCTTC. Protein: CASSLPESSGRNEQFF. V is TRBV6-2 or TRBV6-3 and J is TRBJ2-1; TRBD2 agrees at 10 bases. The CDR3 length is 16 residues. CDR1 and CDR2 from the germline V gene are MNHEY and SVGEGT. With V trimmed by 6 bases and J by 7 bases, 12 bases remained unmatched.

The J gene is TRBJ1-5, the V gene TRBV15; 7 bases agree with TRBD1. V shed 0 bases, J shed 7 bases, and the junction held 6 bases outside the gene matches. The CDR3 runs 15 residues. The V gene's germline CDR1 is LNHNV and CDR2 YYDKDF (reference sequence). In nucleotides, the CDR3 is TGTGCCACCAGCAGAGAATACAGGGGAGACCAGCCCCAGCATTTT. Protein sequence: CATSREYRGDQPQHF. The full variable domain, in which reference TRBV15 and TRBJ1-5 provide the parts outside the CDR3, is DAMVIQNPRYQVTQFGKPVTLSCSQTLNHNVMYWYQQKSSQAPKLLFHYYDKDFNNEADTPDNFQSRRPNTSFCFLDIRSPGLGDTAMYLCATSREYRGDQPQHFGDGTRLSIL.

The CDR3 DNA sequence: TGTGCCAGCAGCTCACTGACTAGCGGGAGACCAGAGACCCAGTACTTC. This sequence encodes CASSSLTSGRPETQYF. This chain connects TRBV5-6 to TRBJ2-5; 12 bases match TRBD2. The CDR3 has 16 amino acids. Germline CDR1 SGHDT, CDR2 YYEEEE. With V trimmed by 3 bases and J by 4 bases, 7 bases remained unmatched.

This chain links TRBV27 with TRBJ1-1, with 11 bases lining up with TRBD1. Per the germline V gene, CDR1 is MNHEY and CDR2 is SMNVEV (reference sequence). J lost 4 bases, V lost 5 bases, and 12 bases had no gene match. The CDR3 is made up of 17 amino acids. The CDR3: CASSDRDRGAVSTEAFF. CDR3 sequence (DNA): TGTGCCAGCAGTGACCGGGACAGGGGGGCTGTGAGCACTGAAGCTTTCTTT.

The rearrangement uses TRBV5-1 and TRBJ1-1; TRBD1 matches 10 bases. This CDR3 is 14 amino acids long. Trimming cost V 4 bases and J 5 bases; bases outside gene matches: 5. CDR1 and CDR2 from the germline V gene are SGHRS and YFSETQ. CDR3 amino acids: CASSLGQGGTEAFF. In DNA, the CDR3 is TGCGCCAGCAGCCTAGGACAGGGGGGAACTGAAGCTTTCTTT.

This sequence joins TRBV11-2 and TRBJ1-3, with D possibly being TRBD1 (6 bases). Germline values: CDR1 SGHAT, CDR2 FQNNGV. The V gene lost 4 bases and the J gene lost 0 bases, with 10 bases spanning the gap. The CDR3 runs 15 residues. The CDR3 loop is CASSWTVSSGNTIYF. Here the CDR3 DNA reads TGTGCCAGCAGCTGGACAGTGTCCTCTGGAAACACCATATATTTT.

The CDR3 sequence: CASSFTTGAYNEQFF. CDR3 in DNA: TGTGCCAGCAGTTTTACTACCGGGGCCTACAATGAGCAGTTCTTC. The chain recombines TRBV28 with TRBJ2-1, with D possibly being TRBD2 (5 bases). In germline, CDR1 is MDHEN, CDR2 SYDVKM. V shed 3 bases and J shed 2 bases, with 11 bases lying between them. The CDR3 totals 15 residues.

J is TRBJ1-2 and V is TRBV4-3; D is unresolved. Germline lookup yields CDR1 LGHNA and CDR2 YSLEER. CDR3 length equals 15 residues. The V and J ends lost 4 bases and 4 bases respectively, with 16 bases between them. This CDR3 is CASSLSWQTSYGYTF. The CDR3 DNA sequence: TGCGCCAGCAGCCTAAGTTGGCAGACAAGCTATGGCTACACCTTC.

The CDR3 sequence is CAAISNRDRGLPGEKLFF. The CDR3 coding sequence is TGTGCCGCGATTTCGAACCGGGACAGGGGACTACCGGGTGAAAAACTGTTTTTT. The chain couples TRBV24-1 to TRBJ1-4, with TRBD1 matching over 10 bases. The V gene end was trimmed by 12 bases and the J gene end by 7 bases; junction bases not matched to a gene: 22. CDR1 is KGHDR and CDR2 is SFDVKD in the germline V gene. This CDR3 contains 18 residues.

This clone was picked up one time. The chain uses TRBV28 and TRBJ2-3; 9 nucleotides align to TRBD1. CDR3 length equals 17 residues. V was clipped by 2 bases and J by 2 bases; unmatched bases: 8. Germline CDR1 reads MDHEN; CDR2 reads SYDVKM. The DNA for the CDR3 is TGTGCCAGCAGTTTACTCCCGGGACAGGGCCTCACAGATACGCAGTATTTT. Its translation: CASSLLPGQGLTDTQYF. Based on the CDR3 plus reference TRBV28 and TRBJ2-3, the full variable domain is DVKVTQSSRYLVKRTGEKVFLECVQDMDHENMFWYRQDPGLGLRLIYFSYDVKMKEKGDIPEGYSVSREKKERFSLILESASTNQTSMYLCASSLLPGQGLTDTQYFGPGTRLTVL.

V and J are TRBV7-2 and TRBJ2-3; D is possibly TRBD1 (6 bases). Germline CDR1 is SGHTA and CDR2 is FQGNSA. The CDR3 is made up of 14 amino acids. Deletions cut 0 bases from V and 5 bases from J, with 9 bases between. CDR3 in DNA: TGTGCCAGCAGCTTAGCCAGGGGAATAGATACGCAGTATTTT. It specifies CASSLARGIDTQYF.

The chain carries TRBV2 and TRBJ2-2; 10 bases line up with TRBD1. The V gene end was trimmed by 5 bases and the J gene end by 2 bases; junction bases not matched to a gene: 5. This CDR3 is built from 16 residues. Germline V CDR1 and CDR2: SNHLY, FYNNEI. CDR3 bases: TGTGCCAGCAGTATCGACAGGGGGCAAAACACCGGGGAGCTGTTTTTT. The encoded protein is CASSIDRGQNTGELFF.

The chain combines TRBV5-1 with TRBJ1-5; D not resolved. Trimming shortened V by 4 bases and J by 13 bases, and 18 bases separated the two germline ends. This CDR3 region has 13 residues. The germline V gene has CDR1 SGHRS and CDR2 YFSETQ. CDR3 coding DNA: TGCGCCAGCAGCCCTAGACCCGGAACCCATCAGCATTTT. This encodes CASSPRPGTHQHF.